Listed here are 27 T cell receptor beta chains from one sample, sequenced in a study of T cells in Graves' hyperthyroidism and ophthalmopathy. Researchers amplified the TCR beta CDR3 regions from RNA transcripts. The TCR CDR3 was amplified in a first-round RT-PCR using the HTBI primer set. Via MiXCR, TCRdb re-called the multiplex PCR reads, giving one row per CDR3 protein. The sample lists about 180,000 distinct CDR3 sequences, over 15% occurring once. Material: blood. All receptors derive from a woman in her fifties or sixties with Graves' hyperthyroidism.

CDR3 coding DNA: TGTGCCAGCTCACAGCTCCGGGACAGAGGGACTAACTATGGCTACACCTTC. Its protein is CASSQLRDRGTNYGYTF. The rearrangement uses TRBV18 and TRBJ1-2, with 7 bases that match TRBD1. The V gene's germline CDR1 is KGHSH and CDR2 LQKENI. The CDR3 is made up of 17 amino acids. The junction had 11 bases not matched to a gene; V was cut back by 4 bases and J by 0 bases.

This clonotype came up many times. The V gene is TRBV10-2, the J gene TRBJ2-3; D uncertain. CDR1 is WSHSY, CDR2 SAAADI, per germline. The CDR3 runs 15 residues. V dropped 0 bases and J dropped 4 bases, with 11 bases sitting between them. Here the CDR3 reads CASSESTYTADTQYF. The CDR3 coding sequence is TGCGCCAGCAGTGAGTCCACTTACACAGCAGATACGCAGTATTTT.

This clonotype was recorded many times. V is TRBV20-1 and J is TRBJ2-1; 9 positions agree with TRBD2. Germline assignment: CDR1 DFQATT and CDR2 SNEGSKA (reference sequence). This CDR3 is 16 amino acids long. V lost 3 bases and J lost 7; bases outside the gene matches: 13. The CDR3 loop is CSASDPGGLAGNEQFF. For the CDR3, the DNA is TGCAGTGCTAGCGATCCGGGGGGACTAGCTGGAAATGAGCAGTTCTTC.

This clonotype occurred many times. The chain has TRBV6-1 and TRBJ2-3; 10 bases agree with TRBD1. The germline gives CDR1 MNHNS, CDR2 SASEGT. The CDR3 extends over 14 amino acids. Germline trimming cut 6 bases from V and 5 bases from J; bases unmatched to any gene: 5. CDR3 residues: CASRRQGAGDTQYF. The CDR3 DNA reads TGTGCCAGCAGACGACAGGGGGCAGGAGATACGCAGTATTTT.

This clonotype was seen ten or more times. As DNA, the CDR3 is TGTGCCAGCCGGGAGTTTTACTCGGGTGAGCAGTTCTTC. Its translation is CASREFYSGEQFF. The chain uses TRBV6-1 and TRBJ2-1; D might be TRBD2 (6 bases). This CDR3 is 13 amino acids long. Germline CDR1 is MNHNS and CDR2 is SASEGT. The germline V and J ends were trimmed by 8 bases and 9 bases, with 17 bases remaining between them.

This clonotype showed up just a few times. The V and J genes are TRBV6-1 and TRBJ1-2; D may be TRBD1 (6 bases). CDR1 and CDR2 (germline): MNHNS, SASEGT. V was cut by 6 bases and J by 4 bases, with 27 bases left in between. The CDR3 consists of 18 residues. CDR3 coding DNA: TGTGCCAGCAGGGGCCTGAACCGTGGGGGGGGGGCGGGCTATGGCTACACCTTC. It encodes CASRGLNRGGGAGYGYTF.

This clonotype has ten or more counts. The V and J genes are TRBV12-3 or TRBV12-4 and TRBJ1-5; 8 nucleotides agree with TRBD1. V gave up 1 base and J gave up 7 bases; unmatched junction bases: 6. CDR3 length: 15 residues. CDR3 nucleotide sequence: TGTGCCAGCAGTTTAGGCAGGGGGCTAGAGCAGCCCCAGCATTTT. Translating it yields CASSLGRGLEQPQHF.

This clonotype was seen ten or more times. The V call is TRBV10-3, the J call TRBJ1-6, with 8 bases aligning to TRBD1. The CDR3 is made up of 17 amino acids. With V trimmed by 3 bases and J by 8 bases, 12 bases remained unmatched. Germline CDR1 is ENHRY and CDR2 is SYGVKD. The CDR3 DNA is TGTGCCATCAGTGATGAACAGGGGGGTCGTTGGGATTCACCCCTCCACTTT. Residues: CAISDEQGGRWDSPLHF.

Many counts were recorded for this clonotype. The gene calls are TRBV6-5 and TRBJ1-2; D not resolved. Germline CDR1 and CDR2: MNHEY and SVGAGI. V was trimmed by 2 bases and J by 4 bases, leaving 20 bases between them. The CDR3 is made up of 17 amino acids. The CDR3 sequence: CASSYNSPPAPIYGYTF. The DNA of the CDR3 is TGTGCCAGCAGTTACAACAGCCCACCAGCACCTATCTATGGCTACACCTTC.

This clonotype was counted only a few times. This chain connects TRBV6-1 to TRBJ2-7; 7 bases match TRBD1. The CDR3 spans 13 residues. Germline CDR1 and CDR2: MNHNS and SASEGT. V gave up 4 bases and J gave up 1 base; unmatched junction bases: 1. The CDR3 region is CASSGTGSYEQYF. DNA of the CDR3: TGTGCCAGCAGTGGGACAGGTTCCTACGAGCAGTACTTC.

A few counts support this clonotype. The V and J genes are TRBV5-1 and TRBJ1-2; weak D call: TRBD1 (5 bases). The CDR3 spans 13 residues. V was pared by 3 bases and J by 7 bases, with 13 bases between. The germline V gene encodes CDR1 SGHRS and CDR2 YFSETQ. CDR3 coding DNA: TGCGCCAGCAGCTCTCCCGGGGCGGTTGGCTACACCTTC. Translated: CASSSPGAVGYTF.

This clonotype appeared a few times. The J gene is TRBJ1-6, the V gene TRBV14; D perhaps matches TRBD1 (5 bases). In germline, CDR1 is SGHDN, CDR2 FVKESK. Trimming stripped 2 bases from V and 7 bases from J, with 15 bases between. CDR3 size: 16 residues. The CDR3 loop is CASSQLGHVRNSPLHF. The CDR3 nucleotides read TGTGCCAGCAGCCAACTAGGACACGTGAGGAATTCACCCCTCCACTTT.

This clonotype was seen once. The chain carries TRBV2 and TRBJ2-7; D is undetermined. The CDR3 is 14 amino acids. Looked up from germline, CDR1 is SNHLY and CDR2 is FYNNEI. Deletions cut 1 base from V and 3 bases from J, with 10 bases between. CDR3 residues: CASSEGPENYEQYF. The CDR3 DNA is TGTGCCAGCAGTGAAGGGCCCGAGAACTACGAGCAGTACTTC. The full variable domain, with the rest looked up from reference TRBV2 and TRBJ2-7, is EPEVTQTPSHQVTQMGQEVILRCVPISNHLYFYWYRQILGQKVEFLVSFYNNEISEKSEIFDDQFSVERPDGSNFTLKIRSTKLEDSAMYFCASSEGPENYEQYFGPGTRLTVT.

This clonotype was picked up many times. This chain connects TRBV4-2 to TRBJ1-1; D gene unclear. Trimming took off 0 bases at V and 2 bases at J, with 13 bases between the two ends. CDR3 length: 16 residues. Germline V gene sequence: CDR1 LGHNA, CDR2 YNFKEQ. The CDR3 nucleotides read TGTGCCAGCAGCCAAGATAGGTTGGGAGGTAACACTGAAGCTTTCTTT. Residues: CASSQDRLGGNTEAFF.

In this sample, this clonotype turned up many times. The chain has TRBV7-2 and TRBJ1-5; D ambiguous. Per the germline V gene, CDR1 is SGHTA and CDR2 is FQGNSA. The V gene lost 0 bases and the J gene lost 0 bases, with 6 bases spanning the gap. This CDR3 comprises 15 residues. The CDR3: CASSLAGSSNQPQHF. DNA for the CDR3: TGTGCCAGCAGCTTAGCGGGTAGTAGCAATCAGCCCCAGCATTTT.

This clonotype was found a few times. The chain couples TRBV4-1 to TRBJ1-1, with 9 bases matching TRBD1. The germline V gene encodes CDR1 MGHRA and CDR2 YSYEKL. CDR3 size: 16 residues. The junction had 10 bases not matched to a gene; V was cut back by 3 bases and J by 5 bases. The CDR3 DNA reads TGCGCCAGCAGCCACCCTATTACCGGGACAGGGACTGAAGCTTTCTTT. Encoded protein: CASSHPITGTGTEAFF.

This clonotype showed up many times. V and J are TRBV19 and TRBJ2-7; D possibly matches TRBD1 or TRBD2 (5 bases each). This CDR3 contains 12 residues. Germline V gene sequence: CDR1 LNHDA, CDR2 SQIVND (reference sequence). V was shortened by 6 bases and J by 5 bases, with 11 bases between the two germline ends. The CDR3: CASRKLGDEQYF. DNA of the CDR3: TGTGCCAGTAGAAAACTAGGGGACGAGCAGTACTTC.

This clonotype was seen repeatedly, ten times or more. This sequence joins TRBV29-1 and TRBJ2-2, with D perhaps TRBD1 or TRBD2 (6 bases each). Germline CDR1 reads SQVTM; CDR2 reads ANQGSEA. V lost 4 bases and J 1 base, leaving 19 bases between the germline ends. The length of the CDR3 is 17 residues. In DNA, the CDR3 is TGCAGCGTTGGGTATAAGGCAGGGGACTTGAACACCGGGGAGCTGTTTTTT. Translating gives CSVGYKAGDLNTGELFF.

The V and J genes are TRBV28 and TRBJ2-1; 9 positions agree with TRBD2. This CDR3 has 15 residues. The germline gives CDR1 MDHEN, CDR2 SYDVKM. V lost 6 bases, J lost 3 bases, and 6 bases stayed unmatched. This CDR3 reads CASRLAGVFYNEQFF. CDR3 DNA: TGTGCCAGCAGGTTAGCGGGGGTTTTCTACAATGAGCAGTTCTTC.

At least ten counts were recorded for this clonotype. The genes are TRBV24-1 and TRBJ1-2; D gene unclear. Germline CDR1 is KGHDR and CDR2 is SFDVKD. There are 14 residues in the CDR3. Trimming pared 3 bases from V and 4 bases from J, leaving 11 bases between. The CDR3 DNA reads TGTGCCACCAGTGATCCTTCGATGACCTATGGCTACACCTTC. It codes for CATSDPSMTYGYTF.

This clonotype was seen many times. J is TRBJ2-5 and V is TRBV20-1; TRBD2 is a possible D gene (5 bases). Trimming stripped 1 base from V and 0 bases from J, with 15 bases between. The CDR3 totals 16 residues. Germline V gene sequence: CDR1 DFQATT, CDR2 SNEGSKA (reference sequence). As DNA, the CDR3 is TGCAGTGCTAGAGCCCTCCTACGGGGTCACCAAGAGACCCAGTACTTC. This translates into CSARALLRGHQETQYF.

This clonotype was counted ten times or more. The genes are TRBV5-1 and TRBJ1-4; no clear D. Trimming took off 1 base at V and 0 bases at J, with 10 bases between the two ends. The CDR3 runs 16 residues. Germline CDR1 reads SGHRS; CDR2 reads YFSETQ. The CDR3, as DNA: TGCGCCAGCAGCTTGCGGGGAGGAGCAACTAATGAAAAACTGTTTTTT. Translation gives CASSLRGGATNEKLFF.

This clonotype was counted ten times or more. The chain has TRBV24-1 and TRBJ1-2; 7 bases map to TRBD1. J was trimmed by 7 bases and V by 3 bases; bases with no gene match: 10. The CDR3 length is 15 residues. Germline V gene sequence: CDR1 KGHDR, CDR2 SFDVKD. Written as DNA, the CDR3 is TGTGCCACCAGTGATCGGACAGGCCTGAGAGGTGGCTACACCTTC. This sequence encodes CATSDRTGLRGGYTF.

Ten or more counts support this clonotype. V and J are TRBV20-1 and TRBJ2-5; 8 positions match TRBD2. The CDR3 is 13 residues long. The germline gives CDR1 DFQATT, CDR2 SNEGSKA (reference sequence). In DNA form, the CDR3 reads TGCGGTATTTGGGCGGGGGGCGGAGAGACCCAGTACTTC. Translated, it gives CGIWAGGGETQYF.

This clonotype was observed at least ten times. The rearrangement links TRBV7-2 to TRBJ1-1; D may be TRBD1 (5 bases). The germline CDR1 and CDR2 sequences are SGHTA and FQGNSA. CDR3 size: 13 residues. Trimming took 6 bases from V and 4 from J, leaving 12 bases between them. The CDR3 DNA sequence: TGTGCCAGCAGAACACACAGGAGCACTGAAGCTTTCTTT. Encoded protein: CASRTHRSTEAFF.

This clonotype was seen only a few times. The gene calls are TRBV12-3 or TRBV12-4 and TRBJ2-5; 8 bases map to TRBD1. V gave up 6 bases and J gave up 2 bases; unmatched junction bases: 8. The CDR3 extends over 15 amino acids. The CDR3 coding sequence is TGTGCCAGCAGCAACGGACAGGGCGAACAAGAGACCCAGTACTTC. This codes for CASSNGQGEQETQYF.

This clonotype showed up many times. The chain has TRBV28 and TRBJ1-4; D unresolved. The V end was cut by 7 bases, the J end by 6 bases, with 15 bases between. The CDR3 is made up of 14 amino acids. The germline CDR1 and CDR2 sequences are MDHEN and SYDVKM. Here the CDR3 reads CASKEAPAYEKLFF. Here the CDR3 DNA reads TGTGCCAGCAAGGAAGCCCCCGCGTATGAAAAACTGTTTTTT.